The 20 T cell receptor beta chains below were found in one sample sequenced in a study of shared clonotypes between healthy human individuals. Using immunoSEQ multiplex PCR, the repertoire was profiled, and TCRdb retains in-frame clones only, with some absent. This sample yields around 1.1 million clones, of which approximately 80% are seen a single time; approximately 0.95% belongs to the top ten. The sample was memory CD4+ T cells from PBMCs. As to subset: CD45RA-negative fraction. Every receptor here comes from a young man in good health. Some clones in this sample may be carry-over from other donors' samples.

This chain uses TRBV5-6 with TRBJ2-1, with 7 bases aligning to TRBD1. This CDR3 comprises 14 residues. V lost 6 bases and J lost 3; bases outside the gene matches: 6. Germline V gives CDR1 SGHDT, CDR2 YYEEEE. The DNA of the CDR3 is TGTGCCAGCATTCGAGGGGGCGGCTACAATGAGCAGTTCTTC. The encoded protein is CASIRGGGYNEQFF.

The gene calls are TRBV5-1 and TRBJ2-7; D remains unclear. CDR1 and CDR2 from the germline V gene are SGHRS and YFSETQ. Trimming removed 0 bases from V and 5 bases from J, with 12 bases in between. This CDR3 is built from 14 residues. The CDR3: CASSLGGTTNEQYF. In DNA form, the CDR3 reads TGCGCCAGCAGCTTGGGGGGTACGACGAACGAGCAGTACTTC.

The gene calls are TRBV5-1 and TRBJ1-1; perhaps TRBD1 as D (6 bases). Trimming stripped 4 bases from V and 1 base from J, with 14 bases between. CDR1 and CDR2 from the germline V gene are SGHRS and YFSETQ. The CDR3 extends over 15 amino acids. The CDR3 loop reads CASSLFWTENTEAFF. The CDR3 DNA reads TGCGCCAGCAGCCTTTTCTGGACAGAGAACACTGAAGCTTTCTTT. The whole variable domain, filled in from reference TRBV5-1 and TRBJ1-1, reads KAGVTQTPRYLIKTRGQQVTLSCSPISGHRSVSWYQQTPGQGLQFLFEYFSETQRNKGNFPGRFSGRQFSNSRSEMNVSTLELGDSALYLCASSLFWTENTEAFFGQGTRLTVV.

This rearrangement joins TRBV7-9 to TRBJ1-4; 9 positions agree with TRBD1. CDR1 is SEHNR, CDR2 FQNEAQ, per germline (reference sequence). The CDR3 spans 15 residues. With V trimmed by 1 base and J by 5 bases, 2 bases remained unmatched. In DNA, the CDR3 is TGTGCCAGCAGCTTAGAACAGGGGGCCAATGAAAAACTGTTTTTT. Protein sequence: CASSLEQGANEKLFF.

The chain employs TRBV30 and TRBJ2-1, with D perhaps TRBD1 or TRBD2 (6 bases each). Germline CDR1 is GTSNPN and CDR2 is SVGIG (reference sequence). V lost 2 bases and J lost 9, with 11 bases in between. The CDR3 is 12 residues long. CDR3 amino acids: CAWSPRGPEQFF. In nucleotides, the CDR3 is TGTGCCTGGAGTCCCCGGGGGCCTGAGCAGTTCTTC.

The chain links TRBV10-3 to TRBJ1-2, with D possibly being TRBD1 (5 bases). CDR1 and CDR2 from the germline V gene are ENHRY and SYGVKD. The CDR3 totals 16 residues. CDR3 amino acids: CASTPTEAIMGVGYTF. The CDR3 DNA is TGTGCTAGTACACCAACGGAAGCGATAATGGGGGTGGGCTACACCTTC.

This clone has a single count. The chain carries TRBV30 and TRBJ1-5, with unresolved D. With 0 bases removed from V and 7 bases from J, the gap between germline ends came to 10 bases. Germline V gene sequence: CDR1 GTSNPN, CDR2 SVGIG (reference sequence). The CDR3 is 13 amino acids. The CDR3 loop is CAWSVTEGQPQHF. The CDR3 DNA reads as TGTGCCTGGAGTGTAACAGAGGGACAGCCCCAGCATTTT.

This clone has only a few counts. This chain uses TRBV7-2 with TRBJ2-7; maybe TRBD2 (6 bases). Germline V gene lookup returns CDR1 SGHTA and CDR2 FQGNSA. The CDR3 extends over 15 amino acids. The ends were cut back, 1 base at V and 1 base at J, with 11 bases in the middle. CDR3 DNA: TGTGCCAGCAGCTTAGACGGGACTGGGTCCTACGAGCAGTACTTC. This codes for CASSLDGTGSYEQYF.

Regarding this clone: Distinct nucleotide sequences in the sample also encode this CDR3. This chain links TRBV5-1 with TRBJ2-3; D ambiguous. From germline, CDR1 is SGHRS and CDR2 YFSETQ. CDR3 length: 14 amino acids. V lost 0 bases, J lost 6 bases, and 11 bases lay in between. This CDR3 reads CASSLEHPTDTQYF. The DNA of the CDR3 is TGCGCCAGCAGCTTGGAACACCCCACCGATACGCAGTATTTT.

This chain links TRBV19 with TRBJ2-1, with TRBD2 matching over 7 bases. The V and J ends lost 1 base and 5 bases, in that order; junction bases with no gene match: 8. Germline CDR1 is LNHDA and CDR2 is SQIVND (reference sequence). The CDR3 totals 16 residues. DNA for the CDR3: TGTGCCAGTAGTATAGGGTCGGGTAGCGGGCACAATGAGCAGTTCTTC. Its protein is CASSIGSGSGHNEQFF.

This clone has just a few counts. V gene TRBV6-1 combines with J gene TRBJ2-5; D is unresolved. The CDR3 loop spans 12 amino acids. The germline V gene encodes CDR1 MNHNS and CDR2 SASEGT. V lost 8 bases, J lost 4 bases, and 11 bases lay in between. The CDR3 DNA reads as TGTGCCAGCTCCCCCGGTGGAGAGACCCAGTACTTC. Its translation: CASSPGGETQYF.

The rearrangement joins TRBV19 to TRBJ2-6; possibly TRBD1 for D (6 bases). Germline V gives CDR1 LNHDA, CDR2 SQIVND (reference sequence). V was pared by 5 bases and J by 1 base, with 12 bases between. The CDR3 contains 16 residues. CDR3 sequence (DNA): TGTGCCAGTAGTGCCGACCAGGGGTCTGGGGCCAACGTCCTGACTTTC. Translation: CASSADQGSGANVLTF.

The rearrangement links TRBV19 to TRBJ2-1; 7 nucleotides match TRBD1. V lost 8 bases and J lost 5; bases outside the gene matches: 9. Germline V gene sequence: CDR1 LNHDA, CDR2 SQIVND (reference sequence). This CDR3 is 14 amino acids long. This chain's CDR3 is CASDVDRRHNEQFF. The DNA for the CDR3 is TGTGCCAGTGACGTGGACAGGAGGCACAATGAGCAGTTCTTC.

This rearrangement joins TRBV18 to TRBJ2-7, with D possibly TRBD2 on 6 matching bases. Germline lookup yields CDR1 KGHSH and CDR2 LQKENI. V lost 1 base and J 6 bases, leaving 13 bases between the germline ends. CDR3 size: 14 residues. DNA of the CDR3: TGTGCCAGCTCACCACGGGACTTTAAACCCGAGCAGTACTTC. Translation: CASSPRDFKPEQYF.

The chain is built from TRBV9 and TRBJ1-3; 7 bases are a match to TRBD1. Germline CDR1 SGDLS, CDR2 YYNGEE. With V trimmed by 3 bases and J by 1 base, 10 bases remained unmatched. The CDR3 totals 17 residues. CDR3 nucleotides: TGTGCCAGCAGCGGACCGACAGGGTCTGGATCTGGAAACACCATATATTTT. Translation gives CASSGPTGSGSGNTIYF.

This clone was recorded many times. The same CDR3 also results from other DNA sequences found in this sample. The chain couples TRBV4-1 to TRBJ2-3, with 12 bases identical to TRBD2. This CDR3 comprises 17 residues. Trimming took 0 bases from V and 8 from J; bases not matched to a gene: 9. CDR1 is MGHRA and CDR2 is YSYEKL in the germline V gene. The CDR3 DNA is TGCGCCAGCAGCCAAGATCATCAACTAGCGGGAGGTGGTACGCAGTATTTT. Translating it yields CASSQDHQLAGGGTQYF.

At least ten counts were recorded for this clone. The chain uses TRBV5-4 and TRBJ2-7; maybe TRBD2 (7 bases). The germline CDR1 and CDR2 sequences are SGHNT and YYREEE (reference sequence). This CDR3 has 14 residues. V lost 2 bases and J lost 2, with 11 bases in between. The CDR3 here is CASSFGGGTYEQYF. The CDR3, as DNA: TGTGCCAGCAGCTTTGGGGGGGGCACCTACGAGCAGTACTTC.

The gene calls are TRBV4-1 and TRBJ2-7; D is unclear. V was trimmed by 1 base and J by 0 bases, leaving 19 bases between them. Germline lookup yields CDR1 MGHRA and CDR2 YSYEKL. The CDR3 runs to 18 residues. The CDR3 DNA reads TGCGCCAGCAGCCAAGGTGTCTTAGGTTTAAGGAGCTCCTACGAGCAGTACTTC. Residues: CASSQGVLGLRSSYEQYF.

The chain links TRBV10-3 to TRBJ1-1; D is possibly TRBD1 (6 bases). Trimming left V 3 bases short and J 3 bases short, with 14 bases between. The CDR3 runs 15 residues. CDR1 is ENHRY and CDR2 is SYGVKD in the germline V gene. The CDR3 is CAISESGGQDTEAFF. The CDR3, as DNA: TGTGCCATCAGTGAATCGGGGGGCCAGGACACTGAAGCTTTCTTT.

This clone was detected a few times. The V call is TRBV5-4, the J call TRBJ1-5; a weak D match, TRBD1 (5 bases). Germline lookup yields CDR1 SGHNT and CDR2 YYREEE (reference sequence). The V end was cut by 2 bases, the J end by 7 bases, with 10 bases between. The CDR3 contains 13 residues. The CDR3 DNA sequence: TGTGCCAGCAGCTTTGGGAGGGACCAGCCCCAGCATTTT. Translated: CASSFGRDQPQHF. Using reference TRBV5-4 and TRBJ1-5 for the parts outside the CDR3, the full variable domain is ETGVTQSPTHLIKTRGQQVTLRCSSQSGHNTVSWYQQALGQGPQFIFQYYREEENGRGNFPPRFSGLQFPNYSSELNVNALELDDSALYLCASSFGRDQPQHFGDGTRLSIL.